The present entry profiles one T cell receptor beta chain with its context. The CDR3 length is 16 residues. V lost 1 base to trimming and J lost 6 bases; unmatched junction nucleotides: 6. The germline CDR1 and CDR2 sequences are LGHNT and FRNRAP. This specimen comes from a study of blood T cell repertoires in COVID-19. Study-wide context: Acute-phase and convalescent COVID-19 samples originated in the United States, Italy and Spain. Sources were T cells, B-cell-depleted T cells, or PBMCs; the material itself was cDNA or gDNA.

As processed by the authors: Reference gene primer amplification yielded estimated nucleated cell counts. Repertoires were generated with immunoSEQ multiplex PCR, while TCRdb's copy carries only in-frame clones and drops some. The V and J calls and clone size were taken over from that table, and D and trimming were inferred from the DNA. In the table there are some 170,000 clones, approximately 84% of which are singletons. Recruitment covered about two dozen US areas and drew participants whose ages spanned roughly 18 to 100 years. This sequence was found in a human donor with acute COVID-19. The donor label of this sample is uncertain. What was sequenced was PBMCs or T cells enriched from blood (not recorded which). This sequence joins TRBV12-5 and TRBJ2-1; 10 bases agree with TRBD2. CDR3 sequence (DNA): TGTGCTAGTGGTTTGGGCAGCGGGGGGGCTGCCAATGAGCAGTTCTTC. Residues: CASGLGSGGAANEQFF.